This T cell receptor (beta chain) was documented in a study of shared clonotypes between healthy human individuals. A remark on this clone: Its antigen is undetermined.

As defined, naive CD8 cells were CD45RO-negative and positively selected for CCR7, with terminally differentiated effector memory CD45RA+ cells excluded. All donors qualified as healthy HIV-negative adults and had experienced no recent acute infections or vaccinations. The CDR3 sequence is 14 residues long. The ends were cut back, 0 bases at V and 6 bases at J, with 10 bases in the middle. Germline V gene sequence: CDR1 MGHDK, CDR2 SYGVNS. Original data processing: In the immunoSEQ data, sequences were junction-only and lacked quality scores, so filtering differed. The assay was immunoSEQ multiplex PCR, and TCRdb's table has in-frame clones only and misses some. The D gene and trimming were derived from the DNA, and the V and J assignments and clone size from that table. Of some 2,000,000 clones listed, approximately 95% were seen once; the top ten hold around 1.1%. Study results and limitations: For sorted subsets, rarefaction showed incomplete sequencing despite large depth.

The genes are TRBV25-1 and TRBJ2-3; D not resolved. Source material: naive CD8+ T cells sorted from blood. The clonotype was recovered from a man younger than 35 in good health. The CDR3 loop is CASSEYIGRDTQYF. The CDR3 DNA is TGTGCCAGCAGTGAATATATCGGTCGGGATACGCAGTATTTT.